The TCR beta chain under discussion was sequenced for a study of T cell repertoires in cytomegalovirus infection. About the research overall: From public TCR beta signatures came an indication of both CMV infection and matching HLA type. Study conclusions and caveats: Using cumulative public TCR beta family frequency, the authors identified those who carried CMV together with the relevant HLA. CMV-specific TCR beta clonotypes restricted by HLA-C dominated the ex vivo response.

Notes on this clonotype: What it binds is not known.

The V and J ends lost 6 bases and 9 bases respectively, with 20 bases between them. The CDR3 is 13 residues long. The germline gives CDR1 SQVTM, CDR2 ANQGSEA. TCRdb independently ran MiXCR on the reads; one entry per CDR3 protein. Of under 350,000 distinct CDR3 sequences listed, about 9.1% are singletons. The origin of this receptor is a human donor in good health (CMV status not recorded). Some clones in this sample may be carry-over from other donors' samples. Sequencing was carried out using PBMCs. This chain uses TRBV29-1 with TRBJ1-1; D unresolved. The CDR3 loop is CSVALNGNLKAFF. In DNA, the CDR3 is TGCAGCGTGGCATTAAACGGAAACTTAAAAGCTTTCTTT.